These 27 T cell receptor beta chains came from one sample sequenced in a study of shared clonotypes between healthy human individuals. Here immunoSEQ multiplex PCR was the method, and the copy in TCRdb shows in-frame clones only, minus some. Among roughly 2 million clones, about 94% were seen once, and the ten largest hold about 1.1%. Naive CD8 cells lacked CD45RO, underwent positive selection for CCR7 and left out terminally differentiated effector memory CD45RA+ cells. The sample was naive CD8+ T cells sorted from blood. These receptors were obtained from a man aged 18-30 years in good health.

The genes are TRBV19 and TRBJ2-7; D could derive from TRBD1 or TRBD2 (6 bases each). Germline loops: CDR1 LNHDA, CDR2 SQIVND (reference sequence). This CDR3 has 15 amino acids. V was trimmed by 7 bases and J by 0 bases, leaving 16 bases between them. This chain's CDR3 is CASKMGAGSSYEQYF. The CDR3 coding sequence is TGTGCCAGTAAGATGGGGGCGGGAAGCTCCTACGAGCAGTACTTC.

The rearrangement uses TRBV27 and TRBJ2-3; 15 bases match TRBD2. The germline V gene encodes CDR1 MNHEY and CDR2 SMNVEV (reference sequence). There are 19 residues in the CDR3. V lost 5 bases, J lost 0 bases, and 9 bases stayed unmatched. The chain's CDR3 is CASSPGTSGGILSTDTQYF. The CDR3 nucleotides are TGTGCCAGCAGTCCCGGGACTAGCGGGGGGATCCTTAGCACAGATACGCAGTATTTT.

This chain uses TRBV6-5 with TRBJ1-6, with no clear D. The CDR3 has 15 residues. Trimming took 0 bases from V and 2 from J, leaving 5 bases between them. Per the germline V gene, CDR1 is MNHEY and CDR2 is SVGAGI. In nucleotides, the CDR3 is TGTGCCAGCAGTTACTCGCCAGCCTATAATTCACCCCTCCACTTT. As protein: CASSYSPAYNSPLHF.

This sequence joins TRBV5-1 and TRBJ1-1; 8 bases are a match to TRBD1. V shed 2 bases and J 5 bases; nucleotides not matched to a gene: 11. The CDR3 extends over 16 amino acids. Germline-derived CDR1 and CDR2 are SGHRS and YFSETQ. CDR3: CASSFGAGGADTEAFF. CDR3 nucleotide sequence: TGCGCCAGCAGCTTTGGGGCAGGGGGCGCGGATACTGAAGCTTTCTTT.

The CDR3 nucleotides read TGCAGCGTTGACGATCCCCGCCTACCGGGACTAGCGGGAGGGAAGGTTGGCCGCCAAGAGACCCAGTACTTC. It codes for CSVDDPRLPGLAGGKVGRQETQYF. This chain joins TRBV29-1 and TRBJ2-5, with 16 bases matching TRBD2. The junction had 26 bases not matched to a gene; V was cut back by 3 bases and J by 1 base. The germline CDR1 and CDR2 sequences are SQVTM and ANQGSEA. The length of the CDR3 is 24 residues.

This sequence joins TRBV7-9 and TRBJ1-1, with 10 bases identical to TRBD1. Germline V gives CDR1 SEHNR, CDR2 FQNEAQ (reference sequence). V lost 4 bases, J lost 6 bases, and 5 bases stayed unmatched. The CDR3 spans 14 residues. Written as DNA, the CDR3 is TGTGCCAGCAGCTCCCGGGACAGGGGCCCTGAAGCTTTCTTT. This encodes CASSSRDRGPEAFF.

The chain links TRBV6-4 to TRBJ1-6, with 11 bases identical to TRBD1. Trimming cost V 3 bases and J 15 bases; bases outside gene matches: 7. The germline CDR1 and CDR2 sequences are MRHNA and SNTAGT. The CDR3 has 14 amino acids. The CDR3 DNA reads TGTGCCAGCAGTGATTTCCCGGGACAGGGGGACCTCCACTTT. Amino acid sequence: CASSDFPGQGDLHF.

V and J are TRBV6-5 and TRBJ2-7; D not certain. The CDR3 consists of 14 residues. Looked up from germline, CDR1 is MNHEY and CDR2 is SVGAGI. Trimming pared 5 bases from V and 3 bases from J, leaving 14 bases between. Here the CDR3 reads CASSPVRPDYEQYF. In DNA form, the CDR3 reads TGTGCCAGCAGTCCAGTCCGCCCAGACTACGAGCAGTACTTC.

This clone has a single count. Other nucleotide sequences in the sample specify the same CDR3. This chain joins TRBV4-1 and TRBJ2-7; TRBD1 might be the D (6 bases). This CDR3 has 13 amino acids. Germline V gene data show CDR1 as MGHRA and CDR2 as YSYEKL. Trimming removed 3 bases from V and 3 bases from J, with 9 bases in between. The CDR3 DNA sequence: TGCGCCAGCAGCCAGTCACAGGGCTACGAGCAGTACTTC. Its protein product is CASSQSQGYEQYF.

Notes on this clone: Different DNA sequences within this sample yield the same CDR3. The chain is built from TRBV6-5 and TRBJ1-1, with 8 bases identical to TRBD1. CDR1 and CDR2 from the germline V gene are MNHEY and SVGAGI. The CDR3 is 14 amino acids. V lost 2 bases, J lost 4 bases, and 3 bases stayed unmatched. The CDR3 protein is CASSYGQGITEAFF. The CDR3 bases are TGTGCCAGCAGTTACGGACAGGGAATCACTGAAGCTTTCTTT.

J is TRBJ2-7 and V is TRBV28; D assignment may be TRBD1 or TRBD2 (6 bases each). The germline V gene has CDR1 MDHEN and CDR2 SYDVKM. Between the trimmed V and J ends, which lost 2 bases and 3 bases, there was a span of 11 bases. This CDR3 contains 14 residues. The DNA for the CDR3 is TGTGCCAGCAGTTTAATCGGGGGCGTCTACGAGCAGTACTTC. Encoded protein: CASSLIGGVYEQYF.

Details on this clone: Other DNA sequences in the same sample also yield this CDR3. The rearrangement uses TRBV9 and TRBJ1-1; 7 positions match TRBD1. The CDR3 is 13 residues long. Germline V gene sequence: CDR1 SGDLS, CDR2 YYNGEE. V lost 0 bases to trimming and J lost 7 bases; unmatched junction nucleotides: 3. CDR3 sequence: CASSVGTGGEAFF. Written as DNA, the CDR3 is TGTGCCAGCAGCGTAGGGACAGGAGGTGAAGCTTTCTTT.

Points on this clone: Other DNA sequences within the sample encode an identical CDR3. The chain links TRBV4-1 to TRBJ2-1; maybe TRBD2 (6 bases). Germline V CDR1 and CDR2: MGHRA, YSYEKL. The CDR3 is 15 residues long. Trimming shortened V by 2 bases and J by 4 bases, and 12 bases separated the two germline ends. The CDR3 sequence is CASSQTGGAYNEQFF. CDR3 DNA sequence: TGCGCCAGCAGCCAAACTGGCGGGGCTTACAATGAGCAGTTCTTC.

CDR3 sequence (DNA): TGTGCCTGGAGTGAACAGTATAATTCACCCCTCCACTTT. As protein: CAWSEQYNSPLHF. The chain is built from TRBV30 and TRBJ1-6; D ambiguous. In germline, CDR1 is GTSNPN, CDR2 SVGIG (reference sequence). The CDR3 sequence is 13 residues long. The V gene lost 1 base and the J gene lost 4 bases, with 5 bases spanning the gap.

The chain links TRBV18 to TRBJ2-3; no firm D call. The CDR3 contains 14 residues. V was shortened by 3 bases and J by 2 bases, with 9 bases between the two germline ends. CDR1 is KGHSH, CDR2 LQKENI, per germline. The CDR3 sequence is CASSPRLTTDTQYF. The CDR3 DNA reads TGTGCCAGCTCACCTCGGCTCACCACAGATACGCAGTATTTT.

The gene calls are TRBV6-5 and TRBJ1-6; D unresolved. V lost 2 bases to trimming and J lost 13 bases, with 15 bases between them. This CDR3 comprises 14 residues. CDR1 is MNHEY and CDR2 is SVGAGI in the germline V gene. In DNA form, the CDR3 reads TGTGCCAGCAGTTACCAATCTCCTGGGTGGCCCCTCCACTTT. As protein: CASSYQSPGWPLHF.

The chain uses TRBV2 and TRBJ2-7; 10 bases fit TRBD2. This CDR3 has 16 amino acids. With V trimmed by 0 bases and J by 4 bases, 6 bases remained unmatched. Germline V CDR1 and CDR2: SNHLY, FYNNEI. CDR3 residues: CASSEALAGDRYEQYF. As DNA, the CDR3 is TGTGCCAGCAGTGAAGCGCTAGCGGGGGACCGATACGAGCAGTACTTC.

This clone has a single count. V usage is TRBV15 and J usage is TRBJ2-7, with a possible D match to TRBD1 (5 bases). CDR1 and CDR2 (germline): LNHNV, YYDKDF (reference sequence). The germline V and J ends were trimmed by 4 bases and 1 base, with 11 bases remaining between them. The CDR3 runs to 14 residues. CDR3 sequence reads: CATSTRQSSYEQYF. CDR3 in DNA: TGTGCCACCAGCACCCGACAGTCTTCCTACGAGCAGTACTTC.

The chain has TRBV7-9 and TRBJ1-1; D unclear. Germline V gene data show CDR1 as SEHNR and CDR2 as FQNEAQ (reference sequence). Trimming stripped 5 bases from V and 4 bases from J, with 14 bases between. The CDR3 is 14 residues long. This chain's CDR3 is CASSLPAGVTEAFF. DNA of the CDR3: TGTGCCAGCAGCCTCCCAGCGGGAGTCACTGAAGCTTTCTTT.

V and J are TRBV7-8 and TRBJ2-7, with TRBD2 identical over 8 bases. CDR1 and CDR2 from the germline V gene are SGHVS and FQNEAQ. After removal of 2 bases from V and 4 bases from J, the junction contained 10 bases not matched to a gene. The CDR3 has 16 residues. CDR3 sequence reads: CASSLYYGTSVYEQYF. Here the CDR3 DNA reads TGTGCCAGCAGCTTATATTATGGGACTAGTGTGTACGAGCAGTACTTC.

This clone was recorded once. This chain joins TRBV5-8 and TRBJ1-3, with D perhaps TRBD1 (5 bases). This CDR3 is built from 16 residues. The germline gives CDR1 SGHTS, CDR2 YDEGEE. With 4 bases removed from V and 1 base from J, the gap between germline ends came to 15 bases. The CDR3 loop is CASSLRDPLSGNTIYF. CDR3 sequence (DNA): TGTGCCAGCAGCCTCCGGGACCCTTTGTCTGGAAACACCATATATTTT.

The chain is built from TRBV5-4 and TRBJ2-7, with D possibly TRBD2 on 6 matching bases. CDR1 and CDR2 (germline): SGHNT, YYREEE (reference sequence). The CDR3 contains 13 residues. The V end was cut by 0 bases, the J end by 7 bases, with 11 bases between. CDR3 sequence: CASSLDPGAEQYF. CDR3 nucleotide sequence: TGTGCCAGCAGCTTGGACCCGGGAGCTGAGCAGTACTTC.

CDR3 DNA: TGCGCCAGCAGCCAAGATCCATCACTAGCGGGCCCCTATGGGTTCTTC. This sequence encodes CASSQDPSLAGPYGFF. The chain carries TRBV4-1 and TRBJ2-1; 9 nucleotides match TRBD2. This CDR3 region has 16 residues. The V segment lost 0 bases and the J segment 15 bases; nucleotides outside the gene matches: 15. Germline CDR1 reads MGHRA; CDR2 reads YSYEKL.

A single count supports this clone. The genes are TRBV6-1 and TRBJ1-2; D possibly corresponds to TRBD1 (5 bases). V dropped 7 bases and J dropped 3 bases, with 18 bases sitting between them. The germline V gene encodes CDR1 MNHNS and CDR2 SASEGT. The CDR3 spans 15 residues. Here the CDR3 reads CASTKVWPGDYGYTF. Written as DNA, the CDR3 is TGTGCCAGCACTAAGGTTTGGCCGGGGGACTATGGCTACACCTTC.

The V gene is TRBV10-1, the J gene TRBJ1-1, with D possibly matching TRBD1 (5 bases). Germline values: CDR1 WNHNN, CDR2 SYGVQD (reference sequence). Trimming removed 4 bases at V and 4 bases at J, with 16 bases between. The CDR3 is 15 residues long. Here the CDR3 DNA reads TGCGCCAGCAGTGCCGAGATGGGGCTTGGCACTGAAGCTTTCTTT. The encoded protein is CASSAEMGLGTEAFF.

This chain links TRBV27 with TRBJ1-5; maybe TRBD1 (5 bases). Per germline, CDR1 MNHEY and CDR2 SMNVEV (reference sequence). This CDR3 has 13 residues. V dropped 2 bases and J dropped 7 bases, with 9 bases sitting between them. The CDR3 loop reads CASSLDRFQPQHF. The CDR3 region has the DNA TGTGCCAGCAGTTTAGACAGATTCCAGCCCCAGCATTTT.

The chain carries TRBV5-6 and TRBJ2-1; D may be TRBD1 (6 bases). This CDR3 has 14 residues. Trimming removed 3 bases from V and 6 bases from J, with 13 bases in between. Per the germline V gene, CDR1 is SGHDT and CDR2 is YYEEEE. CDR3 residues: CASSSGDRPNEQFF. CDR3 coding DNA: TGTGCCAGCAGCTCAGGGGATCGGCCCAATGAGCAGTTCTTC. The whole variable domain, remainder taken from reference TRBV5-6 and TRBJ2-1, is DAGVTQSPTHLIKTRGQQVTLRCSPKSGHDTVSWYQQALGQGPQFIFQYYEEEERQRGNFPDRFSGHQFPNYSSELNVNALLLGDSALYLCASSSGDRPNEQFFGPGTRLTVL.